This passage covers 2 T cell receptor beta chains from one sample sequenced in a study of Graves' ophthalmopathy and Graves' hyperthyroidism. Beta-chain TCR CDR3 regions were amplified from RNA transcripts. The first-round RT-PCR employed HTBI primers together with the Qiagen OneStep RT-PCR kit. A multiplex PCR was then performed as the second round. TCRdb passed the multiplex PCR reads through MiXCR, listing each CDR3 protein once. The data contain approximately 210,000 distinct CDR3 sequences, 25% to 35% of them singletons. Input material: peripheral blood. These TCRs come from a man between 45 and 60 years old with Graves' ophthalmopathy.

This clonotype was counted at least ten times. This chain joins TRBV4-2 and TRBJ2-3; a possible D gene is TRBD2 (6 bases). The germline V and J ends were trimmed by 0 bases and 2 bases, with 12 bases remaining between them. Germline V gene lookup returns CDR1 LGHNA and CDR2 YNFKEQ. The length of the CDR3 is 16 residues. The CDR3, as DNA: TGTGCCAGCAGCCAAGATATCCGGGAGTTCACAGATACGCAGTATTTT. It encodes CASSQDIREFTDTQYF.

This clonotype was seen many times. This sequence joins TRBV5-1 and TRBJ1-1; the D is unclear. V shed 4 bases and J shed 1 base, with 8 bases lying between them. CDR1 is SGHRS and CDR2 is YFSETQ in the germline V gene. CDR3 size: 13 residues. CDR3 nucleotides: TGCGCCAGCAGCCGAAAGGAGAACACTGAAGCTTTCTTT. Residues: CASSRKENTEAFF.